The T cell receptor beta chain under discussion was sequenced for a study of regulatory T cells in long-lasting Graves disease. Across the study: Those with persistent Graves' disease had received antithyroid drugs for over 5 years with positive TSH receptor antibodies. Study-level points and caveats: Persistent disease preferred TRBV28, TRBJ1-2 and TRBJ2-5.

V was pared by 3 bases and J by 2 bases, with 8 bases between. The length of the CDR3 is 15 residues. Germline V gene sequence: CDR1 LGHDT, CDR2 YNNKEL (reference sequence). This clonotype was seen a few times. Its antigen is still unknown. Library construction for TCR beta used iRepertoire HTBI primers and Arm-PCR of CDR3 regions. TCRdb redid the calling of the multiplex PCR reads with MiXCR, one entry per CDR3 protein. Among 400,000 to 450,000 distinct CDR3 sequences, about 20% were seen once, and the ten largest hold approximately 28%. Time point described: persistent/refractory GD, antithyroid drugs over 5 years with positive TRAb. The TCR library used RNA extracted from PBMCs. Recruitment took place at an endocrinology department in Xi'an, China.

This chain uses TRBV3-1 with TRBJ1-6; D is ambiguous. The sequencing here drew on peripheral blood mononuclear cells (PBMCs), taken when the disease was refractory, from a patient treated with antithyroid drugs. The clonotype comes from a female donor with Graves disease. This chain's CDR3 is CASSQGKTYNSPLHF. The CDR3 DNA sequence: TGTGCCAGCAGCCAGGGGAAGACCTATAATTCACCCCTCCACTTT. The full variable domain, its missing parts supplied by reference TRBV3-1 and TRBJ1-6, is DTAVSQTPKYLVTQMGNDKSIKCEQNLGHDTMYWYKQDSKKFLKIMFSYNNKELIINETVPNRFSPKSPDKAHLNLHINSLELGDSAVYFCASSQGKTYNSPLHFGNGTRLTVT.